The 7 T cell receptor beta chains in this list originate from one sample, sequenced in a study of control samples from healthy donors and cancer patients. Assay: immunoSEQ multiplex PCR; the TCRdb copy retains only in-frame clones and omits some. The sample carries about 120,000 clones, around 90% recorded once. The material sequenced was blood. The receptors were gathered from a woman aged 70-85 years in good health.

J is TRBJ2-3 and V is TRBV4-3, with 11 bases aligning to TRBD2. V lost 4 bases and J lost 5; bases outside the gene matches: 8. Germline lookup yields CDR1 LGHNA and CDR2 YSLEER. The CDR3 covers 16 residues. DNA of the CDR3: TGCGCCAGCAGCCCGGACATAGCGGGGGGGCAAGATACGCAGTATTTT. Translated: CASSPDIAGGQDTQYF.

The CDR3 coding sequence is TGTGCCAGCAGTTACCCGGCTGCCTTTGGGAGCAATCAGCCCCAGCATTTT. Amino acid sequence: CASSYPAAFGSNQPQHF. The chain links TRBV6-2 or TRBV6-3 to TRBJ1-5; unclear D gene. V lost 2 bases and J lost 1, with 15 bases in between. CDR1 MNHEY and CDR2 SVGEGT come from the germline V gene. The CDR3 sequence is 17 residues long.

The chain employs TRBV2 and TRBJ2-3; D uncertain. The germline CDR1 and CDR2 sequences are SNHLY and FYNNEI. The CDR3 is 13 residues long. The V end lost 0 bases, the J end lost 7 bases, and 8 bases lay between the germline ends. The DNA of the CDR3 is TGTGCCAGCAGTGAAGCGGGGATGCATACGCAGTATTTT. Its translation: CASSEAGMHTQYF.

CDR3 protein: CASSLDGRGGNTEAFF. Here the CDR3 DNA reads TGTGCCAGCAGCTTAGACGGGAGAGGGGGGAACACTGAAGCTTTCTTT. The genes are TRBV11-3 and TRBJ1-1, with D perhaps TRBD1 (6 bases). CDR1 and CDR2 (germline): SGHNT, YENEEA. The germline V and J ends were trimmed by 0 bases and 1 base, with 12 bases remaining between them. The CDR3 totals 16 residues.

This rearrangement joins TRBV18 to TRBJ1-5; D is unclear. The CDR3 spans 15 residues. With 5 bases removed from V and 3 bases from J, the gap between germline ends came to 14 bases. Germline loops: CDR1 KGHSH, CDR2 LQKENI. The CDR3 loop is CASSSLSGSNQPQHF. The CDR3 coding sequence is TGTGCCAGCTCATCTTTATCAGGTTCCAATCAGCCCCAGCATTTT.

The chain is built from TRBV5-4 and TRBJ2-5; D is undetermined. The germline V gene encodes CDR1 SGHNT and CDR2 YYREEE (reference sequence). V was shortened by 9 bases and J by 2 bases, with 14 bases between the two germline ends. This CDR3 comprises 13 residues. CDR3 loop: CATKSWSQETQYF. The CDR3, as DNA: TGTGCCACCAAGTCCTGGTCTCAAGAGACCCAGTACTTC.

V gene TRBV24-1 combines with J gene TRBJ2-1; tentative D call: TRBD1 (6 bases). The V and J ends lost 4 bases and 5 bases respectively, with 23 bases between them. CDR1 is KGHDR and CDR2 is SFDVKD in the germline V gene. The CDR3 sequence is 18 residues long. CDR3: CATSDPLSGHQKNNEQFF. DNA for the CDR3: TGTGCCACCAGTGACCCGCTCTCGGGACACCAGAAGAACAATGAGCAGTTCTTC.